This T cell receptor (beta chain) was found in a study of T-cell reconstitution after alpha-beta-depleted transplantation in children. Unique molecular identifiers tagged the TCRbeta library. TCRdb re-called the PCR reads through MiXCR, storing one row per CDR3 protein. The sample consists of 350,000 to 400,000 distinct CDR3 sequences, around 21% of them appearing once. This specimen consisted of PBMCs from the stem cell graft donor, obtained from the stem cell graft. The source of this sequence is a human donor who donated a stem cell graft to a child with acute myeloid leukemia.

The CDR3, as DNA: TGTGCCAGCAGCTTACGCTTAGGGTCAGGACGGATTAATGAAAAACTGTTTTTT. It yields the protein CASSLRLGSGRINEKLFF. V is TRBV7-3 and J is TRBJ1-4; D ambiguous. Trimming removed 2 bases from V and 4 bases from J, with 20 bases in between. The germline gives CDR1 SGHTA, CDR2 FQGTGA. CDR3 length equals 18 residues.